This record looks at one T cell receptor beta chain sequence and its context. The target antigen is unknown. These data come from a study of T-cell reconstitution after alpha-beta-depleted transplantation in children. Study-level findings and limits: T-cell numbers and diversity, one year after transplant, stemmed largely from T cells that were newly produced. Day-60 TCRbeta diversity that was high in some patients was derived from surviving recipient T cells and thymic progenitors. Reports say that about two months after transplant, the alpha-beta T cells came out of several hundred graft clones that had expanded.

Preparation of the TCRbeta library involved a method that used unique molecular identifiers. TCRdb re-analysed the PCR reads in MiXCR, keeping a single row per CDR3 protein. Counted here are over 85,000 distinct CDR3 sequences, 7.5% to 9% occurring once; the ten biggest clones make up 16%. The CDR3 is made up of 19 amino acids. Per germline, CDR1 SGHAT and CDR2 FQDESV (reference sequence). Trimming cost V 1 base and J 0 bases, with 16 bases left between them. The TCR comes from a boy aged 2 to 10 with acute lymphoblastic leukemia, due to receive a stem cell transplant. This specimen was PBMCs, taken before TCRalphabeta/CD19-depleted stem cell transplant. The V and J genes are TRBV11-1 and TRBJ1-6; D possibly corresponds to TRBD1 (6 bases). CDR3 DNA sequence: TGTGCCAGCAGCTTAGATACCCCAGGGGCGAGCTCCTATAATTCACCCCTCCACTTT. Protein sequence: CASSLDTPGASSYNSPLHF.